A selection of T cell receptor beta chains follows, all from one sample in a study of blood T cell dynamics during melanoma immunotherapy. Profiling relied on immunoSEQ multiplex PCR, and the TCRdb table lists in-frame clones only, not all of them. Of thousands of clones in the sample, around nine tenths were seen once. Sample: blood, taken from a patient treated with checkpoint blockade. Receptor source: a human donor with melanoma. The CDR3 runs from the conserved cysteine through the conserved F or W. A clone size is listed for some rows: how often the clone was seen (once, few, many), or a class if it is expanded.

clone size: .; J gene: TRBJ1-1; V gene: TRBV18; CDR3 protein: CASSLPNLGTEAFF
clone size: once; J gene: TRBJ1-2; V gene: TRBV28; CDR3 protein: CASSLGYTSNYGYTF
clone size: few; J gene: TRBJ2-7; V gene: TRBV28; CDR3 protein: CASSLSQGPTYEQYF
clone size: .; J gene: TRBJ1-1; V gene: TRBV6-1; CDR3 protein: CASRLDRVDTEAFF
clone size: .; J gene: TRBJ2-5; V gene: TRBV11-2; CDR3 protein: CASSLDWAGSETQYF
clone size: .; J gene: TRBJ1-2; V gene: TRBV6-5; CDR3 protein: CASSYRAPGISGYTF
clone size: few; J gene: TRBJ1-5; V gene: TRBV7-2; CDR3 protein: CASSPGTGYQPQHF
clone size: once; J gene: TRBJ2-7; V gene: TRBV4-2; CDR3 protein: CASSGNRERHEQYF
clone size: .; J gene: TRBJ2-2; V gene: TRBV11-1; CDR3 protein: CASSLAATPGELFF
clone size: .; J gene: TRBJ2-1; V gene: TRBV6-1; CDR3 protein: CASSDGASSYNEQFF
clone size: once; J gene: TRBJ2-7; V gene: TRBV28; CDR3 protein: CASSSRDLLYEQYF
clone size: .; J gene: TRBJ1-1; V gene: TRBV18; CDR3 protein: CASSPPGLNTEAFF
clone size: .; J gene: TRBJ1-5; V gene: TRBV7-3; CDR3 protein: CASSLADRAQPQHF
clone size: .; J gene: TRBJ2-5; V gene: TRBV5-5; CDR3 protein: CASSPPGGETQYF
clone size: few; J gene: TRBJ1-1; V gene: TRBV9; CDR3 protein: CASSVAGQGGTEAFF
clone size: .; J gene: TRBJ2-7; V gene: TRBV7-7; CDR3 protein: CASSPGQGGYEQYF
clone size: .; J gene: TRBJ2-6; V gene: TRBV4-3; CDR3 protein: CASSQTTGTGANVLTF